One sample yielded the 24 T cell receptor beta chains listed below, sequenced in a study of T cell responses to AZD1222 COVID-19 vaccine. Measured with immunoSEQ multiplex PCR; TCRdb has only the in-frame clones, and not every one. The sample carries 150,000 or so clones, approximately 92% recorded once. Sample: peripheral blood, taken on day 0 of AZD1222 vaccination. The receptor source for this set is an adult in good health.

The chain employs TRBV2 and TRBJ1-5; D may be TRBD1 (5 bases). CDR3 length equals 14 residues. Germline V gene data show CDR1 as SNHLY and CDR2 as FYNNEI. V lost 3 bases to trimming and J lost 2 bases, with 8 bases between them. CDR3: CASSDRVGNQPQHF. Written as DNA, the CDR3 is TGTGCCAGCAGTGACAGGGTTGGCAATCAGCCCCAGCATTTT.

The V gene is TRBV30, the J gene TRBJ1-1; weak D call: TRBD1 (5 bases). CDR3 length: 13 amino acids. V dropped 1 base and J dropped 5 bases, with 11 bases sitting between them. Per germline, CDR1 GTSNPN and CDR2 SVGIG (reference sequence). The CDR3 is CAWSGQGWTEAFF. The DNA of the CDR3 is TGTGCCTGGAGTGGCCAGGGTTGGACTGAAGCTTTCTTT.

The V and J genes are TRBV5-5 and TRBJ1-2, with TRBD1 matching 7 bases. After removal of 0 bases from V and 2 bases from J, the junction contained 4 bases not matched to a gene. The CDR3 consists of 15 residues. From germline, CDR1 is SGHKS and CDR2 YYEKEE (reference sequence). Here the CDR3 reads CASSLVQGKNYGYTF. The CDR3 bases are TGTGCCAGCAGCTTGGTACAGGGGAAGAACTATGGCTACACCTTC.

The chain couples TRBV2 to TRBJ2-3; D ambiguous. Germline assignment: CDR1 SNHLY and CDR2 FYNNEI. The CDR3 extends over 12 amino acids. V was pared by 4 bases and J by 3 bases, with 5 bases between. CDR3 bases: TGTGCCAGCAGTGGAGATACAGATACGCAGTATTTT. It specifies CASSGDTDTQYF.

The chain carries TRBV28 and TRBJ1-4; D is perhaps TRBD1 (6 bases). The CDR3 extends over 14 amino acids. CDR1 and CDR2 (germline): MDHEN, SYDVKM. The V end lost 6 bases, the J end lost 7 bases, and 15 bases lay between the germline ends. CDR3 DNA: TGTGCCAGCAGCCAGGGACACGACGTTGAAAAACTGTTTTTT. It yields the protein CASSQGHDVEKLFF.

The chain uses TRBV5-6 and TRBJ2-2; D unresolved. CDR1 and CDR2 (germline): SGHDT, YYEEEE. There are 13 residues in the CDR3. The V end lost 3 bases, the J end lost 6 bases, and 9 bases lay between the germline ends. CDR3 amino acids: CASSSDKPGELFF. For the CDR3, the DNA is TGTGCCAGCAGCTCCGATAAACCCGGGGAGCTGTTTTTT.

CDR3 sequence: CASSSAGQGHYGYTF. CDR3 sequence (DNA): TGTGCCAGCAGCTCGGCGGGCCAGGGACACTATGGCTACACCTTC. The rearrangement links TRBV5-8 to TRBJ1-2, with a possible D match to TRBD1 (5 bases). This CDR3 has 15 amino acids. V gave up 3 bases and J gave up 3 bases, with 15 bases separating them. Germline values: CDR1 SGHTS, CDR2 YDEGEE.

The chain links TRBV18 to TRBJ1-5, with TRBD1 matching over 10 bases. This CDR3 spans 14 amino acids. V dropped 1 base and J dropped 6; count of bases not matched to a gene: 0. Germline V lookup: CDR1 KGHSH, CDR2 LQKENI. The CDR3 region is CASSPRDRGQPQHF. Written as DNA, the CDR3 is TGTGCCAGCTCACCACGGGACAGGGGTCAGCCCCAGCATTTT.

CDR3 nucleotides: TGTGCCAGCAGCTTAGGGGCTAGCGGTTACAATGAGCAGTTCTTC. It is translated as CASSLGASGYNEQFF. V gene TRBV7-9 combines with J gene TRBJ2-1, with TRBD2 matching 7 bases. Germline trimming cut 1 base from V and 4 bases from J; bases unmatched to any gene: 4. The CDR3 spans 15 residues. Germline V gene lookup returns CDR1 SEHNR and CDR2 FQNEAQ (reference sequence).

This chain uses TRBV5-6 with TRBJ1-2; TRBD1 matches 9 bases. Germline trimming cut 5 bases from V and 4 bases from J; bases unmatched to any gene: 9. Germline-derived CDR1 and CDR2 are SGHDT and YYEEEE. The CDR3 spans 15 residues. CDR3 protein: CASRRRDRVSYGYTF. For the CDR3, the DNA is TGTGCCAGCAGGCGTCGGGACAGGGTTTCCTATGGCTACACCTTC. Based on the CDR3 plus reference TRBV5-6 and TRBJ1-2, the full variable domain is DAGVTQSPTHLIKTRGQQVTLRCSPKSGHDTVSWYQQALGQGPQFIFQYYEEEERQRGNFPDRFSGHQFPNYSSELNVNALLLGDSALYLCASRRRDRVSYGYTFGSGTRLTVV.

This chain uses TRBV19 with TRBJ2-5, with 10 bases fitting TRBD1. The germline V gene has CDR1 LNHDA and CDR2 SQIVND (reference sequence). The V segment lost 5 bases and the J segment 7 bases; nucleotides outside the gene matches: 7. The CDR3 runs to 14 residues. CDR3 region: CASSLDRGRGTQYF. The CDR3 DNA sequence: TGTGCCAGTAGTCTCGACAGGGGGCGCGGGACCCAGTACTTC.

CDR3 amino acids: CASSFPGTGDNSPLHF. CDR3 DNA: TGTGCCAGCAGCTTCCCCGGGACAGGGGACAATTCACCCCTCCACTTT. This chain links TRBV7-9 with TRBJ1-6, with TRBD1 matching 10 bases. With 3 bases clipped from V and 7 bases from J, the junction kept 6 bases outside the gene matches. The germline CDR1 and CDR2 sequences are SEHNR and FQNEAQ (reference sequence). The CDR3 loop spans 16 amino acids. The full variable domain, in which reference TRBV7-9 and TRBJ1-6 provide the parts outside the CDR3, is DTGVSQNPRHKITKRGQNVTFRCDPISEHNRLYWYRQTLGQGPEFLTYFQNEAQLEKSRLLSDRFSAERPKGSFSTLEIQRTEQGDSAMYLCASSFPGTGDNSPLHFGNGTRLTVT.

The chain couples TRBV3-1 (or the pseudogene TRBV3-2) to TRBJ2-7; tentatively, D is TRBD2 (7 bases). The germline V and J ends were trimmed by 2 bases and 3 bases, with 35 bases remaining between them. In germline, CDR1 is LGHDT, CDR2 YNNKEL (reference sequence). The CDR3 is 22 residues long. The CDR3 spells CASSQNGVNWGGVRTTRYEQYF. Written as DNA, the CDR3 is TGTGCCAGCAGCCAAAACGGGGTGAATTGGGGGGGCGTCCGGACAACCCGCTACGAGCAGTACTTC.

The chain couples TRBV28 to TRBJ2-1; 11 positions agree with TRBD2. CDR3 length equals 13 residues. Per the germline V gene, CDR1 is MDHEN and CDR2 is SYDVKM. Unmatched junction bases numbered 8, after V lost 3 bases and J lost 16 bases. The CDR3 loop reads CASSFPLAGVQFF. The CDR3 DNA is TGTGCCAGCAGTTTCCCACTAGCGGGAGTACAATTCTTC. Full variable domain (missing parts from reference TRBV28 and TRBJ2-1): DVKVTQSSRYLVKRTGEKVFLECVQDMDHENMFWYRQDPGLGLRLIYFSYDVKMKEKGDIPEGYSVSREKKERFSLILESASTNQTSMYLCASSFPLAGVQFFGPGTRLTVL.

The chain carries TRBV19 and TRBJ1-5; D gene ambiguous. Germline values: CDR1 LNHDA, CDR2 SQIVND (reference sequence). The CDR3 has 15 amino acids. Between the trimmed V and J ends, which lost 7 bases and 2 bases, there was a span of 15 bases. CDR3 in DNA: TGTGCCAGTATCCCGGACGGAGTGGGCAATCAGCCCCAGCATTTT. Encoded protein: CASIPDGVGNQPQHF.

The V and J genes are TRBV5-1 and TRBJ1-4; a weak D match, TRBD1 (6 bases). The V gene lost 3 bases and the J gene lost 3 bases, with 12 bases spanning the gap. CDR1 SGHRS and CDR2 YFSETQ come from the germline V gene. CDR3 length: 15 residues. The CDR3 region is CASSSSDRPNEKLFF. The CDR3, as DNA: TGCGCCAGCAGCTCTTCGGACAGACCTAATGAAAAACTGTTTTTT.

The CDR3 here is CASSLDGGSNQPQHF. The CDR3 DNA is TGCGCCAGCAGCTTGGATGGAGGGAGCAATCAGCCCCAGCATTTT. The chain uses TRBV5-1 and TRBJ1-5; D is ambiguous. Germline V lookup: CDR1 SGHRS, CDR2 YFSETQ. The CDR3 runs to 15 residues. Trimming removed 0 bases from V and 1 base from J, with 8 bases in between.

The chain couples TRBV6-5 to TRBJ2-7; TRBD1 matches 10 bases. Germline V gene lookup returns CDR1 MNHEY and CDR2 SVGAGI. Trimming at V came to 5 bases and at J to 7 bases, leaving 5 bases not matched to a gene. The CDR3 covers 13 residues. CDR3 nucleotides: TGTGCCAGCAGTCGACAGGGGGCAGGTGAGCAGTACTTC. Translated, it gives CASSRQGAGEQYF.

This chain links TRBV28 with TRBJ2-7, with 10 nucleotides matching TRBD2. This CDR3 is 17 amino acids long. CDR1 is MDHEN, CDR2 SYDVKM, per germline. Trimming at V came to 6 bases and at J to 3 bases, leaving 14 bases not matched to a gene. The CDR3 coding sequence is TGTGCCAGCAGCCTCGGTCTATTTAGCGGGAGGAGCTACGAGCAGTACTTC. Its protein is CASSLGLFSGRSYEQYF.

This clone was observed a single time. The chain uses TRBV6-5 and TRBJ1-1; the D is unclear. Trimming stripped 6 bases from V and 0 bases from J, with 8 bases between. The V gene's germline CDR1 is MNHEY and CDR2 SVGAGI. The CDR3 is made up of 13 amino acids. The CDR3: CASRPILNTEAFF. CDR3 DNA sequence: TGTGCCAGCAGACCTATTTTGAACACTGAAGCTTTCTTT.

V and J are TRBV18 and TRBJ1-6; D is perhaps TRBD1 (6 bases). This CDR3 comprises 14 residues. Trimming took 1 base from V and 7 from J, leaving 8 bases between them. Germline loops: CDR1 KGHSH, CDR2 LQKENI. The CDR3 DNA reads as TGTGCCAGCTCACCACAGGGGGAAAATTCACCCCTCCACTTT. Translation gives CASSPQGENSPLHF. Combining the CDR3 with reference TRBV18 and TRBJ1-6 gives the whole variable domain NAGVMQNPRHLVRRRGQEARLRCSPMKGHSHVYWYRQLPEEGLKFMVYLQKENIIDESGMPKERFSAEFPKEGPSILRIQQVVRGDSAAYFCASSPQGENSPLHFGNGTRLTVT.

The V and J genes are TRBV11-2 and TRBJ2-5; D not resolved. V shed 8 bases and J shed 1 base, with 8 bases lying between them. The CDR3 length is 12 residues. Germline CDR1 and CDR2: SGHAT and FQNNGV. CDR3 amino acids: CASGQTQETQYF. In DNA, the CDR3 is TGTGCCAGCGGGCAGACCCAAGAGACCCAGTACTTC.

This chain links TRBV7-2 with TRBJ2-2, with TRBD1 matching 8 bases. V lost 0 bases and J lost 5; bases outside the gene matches: 5. Germline V gene lookup returns CDR1 SGHTA and CDR2 FQGNSA. The CDR3 totals 16 residues. In nucleotides, the CDR3 is TGTGCCAGCAGCTTAGCGGCAGGGGGCGCAACCGGGGAGCTGTTTTTT. This translates into CASSLAAGGATGELFF.

This clone showed up just a few times. The genes are TRBV6-5 and TRBJ1-5, with D perhaps matching TRBD1 (6 bases). CDR1 is MNHEY, CDR2 SVGAGI, per germline. This CDR3 has 16 amino acids. Trimming stripped 2 bases from V and 1 base from J, with 12 bases between. The CDR3 protein is CASSYQGWGSNQPQHF. The CDR3 DNA is TGTGCCAGCAGTTACCAGGGGTGGGGGAGCAATCAGCCCCAGCATTTT.